This T cell receptor (beta chain) comes out of a study of blood T cell repertoires in COVID-19. Study-level background: In each case, the material was cDNA or gDNA derived from T cells, B-cell-depleted T cells, or PBMCs.

In the original analysis: Amplified reference gene primers provided the basis for estimating nucleated cell counts. Clones were read by immunoSEQ multiplex PCR, and TCRdb kept only the in-frame ones, dropping some. That table furnishes V, J and clone size, whereas the DNA furnished D and trimming. The sample holds more than 95,000 clones; about 90% are singletons and the top ten take under 8%. The TCR was taken from a human donor in a cohort sampled during active COVID-19. Sequencing used peripheral blood.

For the CDR3, the DNA is TGTGCCAGCAGCCCCGGACACTACGAGCAGTACTTC. Its translation is CASSPGHYEQYF. The chain links TRBV3-1 (or the pseudogene TRBV3-2) to TRBJ2-7, with D tentatively TRBD1 (5 bases). This CDR3 is 12 amino acids long. V was trimmed by 4 bases and J by 3 bases, leaving 7 bases between them. Germline lookup yields CDR1 LGHDT and CDR2 YNNKEL (reference sequence).